The 2 T cell receptor beta chains in this list originate from one sample, sequenced in a study of cytomegalovirus exposure and HLA in healthy donors. PCR was performed using 60 Vbeta and 13 Jbeta primers. The protocol was immunoSEQ multiplex PCR, while the TCRdb copy is restricted to in-frame clones and leaves out a portion. The sample gives about 160,000 clones, roughly 77% of which show up once; roughly 3.7% is in the top ten. Specimen: PBMCs. These receptors were obtained from a man aged 25-40 years in good health and CMV-seropositive.

The chain combines TRBV11-2 with TRBJ2-2; no definite D call. The germline V gene has CDR1 SGHAT and CDR2 FQNNGV. Trimming removed 1 base at V and 7 bases at J, with 7 bases between. The CDR3 is 13 residues long. The CDR3 spells CASSLGENGELFF. For the CDR3, the DNA is TGTGCCAGCAGCTTAGGAGAAAACGGGGAGCTGTTTTTT.

The rearrangement links TRBV19 to TRBJ2-7; TRBD1 is a possible D gene (5 bases). Per germline, CDR1 LNHDA and CDR2 SQIVND (reference sequence). The CDR3 spans 15 residues. V lost 4 bases, J lost 3 bases, and 16 bases lay in between. In nucleotides, the CDR3 is TGTGCCAGTAGTAGGGCGGACATCTCCCACTACGAGCAGTACTTC. Translating it yields CASSRADISHYEQYF.